The T cell receptor (beta chain) described here comes from a study of OX40 agonist ivuxolimab in advanced cancers. At the level of the whole study: Ivuxolimab was an agonistic, fully human IgG2 monoclonal antibody directed against OX40 (CD134), a costimulatory receptor. Intravenous ivuxolimab was administered to patients every 2 weeks at six dose levels: 0.01, 0.1, 0.3, 1.5, 3 and 10 mg/kg. Among the approximately 54 dose-escalation patients, roughly 20 had hepatocellular carcinoma, some 15 melanoma, 9 renal cell carcinoma and 9 head and neck cancer. A male proportion of roughly 80% and a mean age of about 60 years, ranging from about 23 to 90, were recorded for the dose-escalation cohort. Patients were allowed to have had prior anti-PD-1, anti-PD-L1 or anti-CTLA-4 therapy, and 40% of the dose-escalation patients had previously received checkpoint inhibitors. Three dose-escalation patients achieved partial responses, one with hepatocellular carcinoma and two with cutaneous melanoma. Peripheral TCRbeta sequencing was intended to test whether TCR sequence diversity was altered and clonal T-cell expansion was caused by ivuxolimab. The paper reports the monotherapy dose-escalation portion (N of about 54 patients) of the phase I ivuxolimab trial.

The trial excluded patients who had a history of autoimmune disease or who were on systemic immunosuppression. Peripheral blood for TCR sequencing was collected from all dose cohorts at baseline, on cycle 4 day 1, and on cycle 7 day 1. Samples were obtained from an open-label, multicenter, first-in-human phase I dose-escalation trial of ivuxolimab. The trial enrolled adults with locally advanced or metastatic head and neck squamous cell, hepatocellular, melanoma or renal cell carcinoma. Before TCR sequencing, CD4+ T cells and CD8+ T cells from peripheral blood were sorted into separate populations. Overall results and qualifications from the work: After ivuxolimab, more expanded clones were found on average in CD8+ T cells than in CD4+ T cells. The antigen specificity of the peripheral T cells that underwent clonal expansion was not determined. At doses from 0.1 to 3.0 mg/kg, clonal expansion was seen in both CD4+ and CD8+ blood T cells between baseline and week 6. In the 0.1-3.0 mg/kg groups, partial responders had among the lowest normalized peripheral clonal expansion, particularly in CD8+ T cells. Low levels of normalized T-cell clonal expansion were also seen in some patients who did not respond.

There are a few counts of this clone. Its binding antigen is unknown. It has no much larger one-base neighbor in the sample; base qualities were not kept. Genomic DNA was extracted from sorted cells for sequencing of the TCRbeta CDR3 region. The immunoSEQ Assay was used for sequencing of TCRbeta CDR3 regions. Entries here come from immuneACCESS through TCRdb and include only in-frame sequences with V and J called. Some clones fail to appear in such tables; in the studies checked, an unresolved V gene covers under half of the shortfall, and the cause of the remainder is unknown. Across this sample there are tens of thousands of clones, with just under 80% seen only once. The ten largest clones capture roughly 13% of the sample. The CDR3 goes from the cysteine to the phenylalanine over 11 residues. Only the CDR3 region is kept as DNA, spanning 33 bases read in frame from base 1. V and J are trimmed by 11 bases and 6 bases, and the gene matches miss 6 bases of the junction. The germline V gene specifies MNHNS as CDR1 and SASEGT as CDR2.

The specimen comprised CD4+ or CD8+ T cells sorted from blood, sampled in a trial of the OX40 agonist ivuxolimab. This chain is built from TRBV6-1 and TRBJ2-7, with 8 bases aligning to TRBD1. The source of this sequence is an adult with an advanced solid tumor such as melanoma, head and neck, liver or kidney cancer. The DNA reads as follows: TGTGCCGGTCGGACAGGGTCCGAGCAGTACTTC. It specifies CAGRTGSEQYF.